This T cell receptor (beta chain) was sequenced during a study of blood T cell repertoires in COVID-19. Background on the study: The samples span acute and convalescent COVID-19 from the United States, Italy and Spain. Nucleic acid was either cDNA or gDNA, and it came from T cells, B-cell-depleted T cells, or PBMCs.

TCRdb's table, derived via immunoSEQ multiplex PCR, lists solely in-frame clones and lacks some. The table has 170,000 or so clones, 85% to 95% seen once. This clone was found once. At one end the junction does not follow the germline gene, possibly because of a read error. The CDR3 is made up of 13 amino acids. The source material was peripheral blood. The clonotype originates from a man aged 50 or older with acute or convalescent COVID-19. The V gene is TRBV12-3 or TRBV12-4, the J gene TRBJ1-3; D is undetermined. CDR3: CASSRHSTVPEDF. The CDR3 DNA reads as TGTGCCAGCAGCCGACACTCGACCGTTCCCGAAGATTTT.